This TCR beta chain was sequenced for a study of T cells in Graves' hyperthyroidism and ophthalmopathy. The germline V gene encodes CDR1 DFQATT and CDR2 SNEGSKA (reference sequence). CDR3 length equals 14 residues. Trimming took 6 bases from V and 6 from J; bases not matched to a gene: 8. This clonotype was counted only a few times. Amplified regions were TCR beta CDR3 sequences from RNA transcripts. First-round RT-PCR targeting the TCR CDR3 was performed with the HTBI primer set. A single record per CDR3 protein comes from TCRdb applying MiXCR to the multiplex PCR reads. The sample holds about 640,000 distinct CDR3 sequences; around 21% are singletons and the top ten take 34%.

Sequencing was done on a sample of blood. This receptor was taken from a man aged 30 to 39 with Graves' ophthalmopathy. The gene calls are TRBV20-1 and TRBJ1-6, with 7 bases lining up with TRBD1. The CDR3 loop is CSARRDSINSPLHF. CDR3 in DNA: TGCAGTGCCAGACGGGACAGCATTAATTCACCCCTCCACTTT.